The 14 T cell receptor beta chains below come from one sample, sequenced in a study of T cell responses to AZD1222 COVID-19 vaccine (dated by TCRdb to about 2021). Sample time point, as interpreted from the label and publication: about 28 days (+/-7) after the second vaccine dose. The sample's treatment or condition label, decoded: meningococcal conjugate vaccine given as trial control. Library prep was done by the immunoSEQ multiplex PCR assay. TCRdb re-hosts the immuneACCESS table, in-frame sequences only. Its copies lack some clones; in the studies checked, an unresolved V gene accounts for under half of them, and the cause for the rest is not known. The sample yields some 170,000 clones; about 90% were counted once. More than 3.5% of the sample is held by the ten biggest clonotypes. The source was peripheral blood, collected 28 days after the second dose of the MenACWY control vaccine. The origin of the receptors is an adult who received the MenACWY meningococcal vaccine as a control.

J is TRBJ1-3 and V is TRBV7-2; D gene ambiguous. From germline, CDR1 is SGHTA and CDR2 FQGNSA. The germline V and J ends were trimmed by 5 bases and 5 bases, with 4 bases remaining between them. The CDR3 runs to 11 residues. In nucleotides, the CDR3 is TGTGCCAGCAGCACGCGAAACACCATATATTTT. This translates into CASSTRNTIYF.

The chain has TRBV28 and TRBJ1-3, with D unclear. In germline, CDR1 is MDHEN, CDR2 SYDVKM. The V end lost 7 bases, the J end lost 0 bases, and 10 bases lay between the germline ends. The length of the CDR3 is 14 residues. CDR3: CASTQTFSGNTIYF. CDR3 bases: TGTGCCAGCACCCAGACCTTCTCTGGAAACACCATATATTTT.

The chain links TRBV9 to TRBJ2-3; 8 bases line up with TRBD1. Trimming removed 8 bases from V and 3 bases from J; junction bases left unmatched: 11. Germline V gives CDR1 SGDLS, CDR2 YYNGEE. The CDR3 covers 15 residues. In DNA form, the CDR3 reads TGTGCCAGTGGTTGGGGGACAGGACCTACAGATACGCAGTATTTT. This codes for CASGWGTGPTDTQYF.

The V and J genes are TRBV2 and TRBJ1-2; no clear D gene. Trimming pared 6 bases from V and 1 base from J, leaving 9 bases between. CDR1 is SNHLY, CDR2 FYNNEI, per germline. The CDR3 consists of 13 residues. The CDR3, as DNA: TGTGCCAGCAGCCAGACCTATAACTATGGCTACACCTTC. This codes for CASSQTYNYGYTF.

Concerning this clone: The sample carries other DNA sequences with the same CDR3. V is TRBV29-1 and J is TRBJ1-3; 8 bases line up with TRBD1. The CDR3 length is 14 residues. The V gene's germline CDR1 is SQVTM and CDR2 ANQGSEA. V lost 6 bases to trimming and J lost 0 bases; unmatched junction nucleotides: 4. As DNA, the CDR3 is TGCAGCGTCGGACAGGGCCTCTCTGGAAACACCATATATTTT. As protein: CSVGQGLSGNTIYF.

The CDR3 loop is CASSQERGAGEKLFF. As DNA, the CDR3 is TGCGCCAGCAGCCAAGAACGGGGGGCGGGTGAAAAACTGTTTTTT. This chain joins TRBV4-3 and TRBJ1-4, with a possible D match to TRBD1 (6 bases). Germline values: CDR1 LGHNA, CDR2 YSLEER. This CDR3 spans 15 amino acids. Between the trimmed V and J ends, which lost 0 bases and 7 bases, there was a span of 12 bases.

This chain uses TRBV28 with TRBJ1-1; possible D gene TRBD1, 5 bases. V shed 2 bases and J shed 4 bases, with 11 bases lying between them. CDR3 length: 14 amino acids. Germline CDR1 is MDHEN and CDR2 is SYDVKM. CDR3 DNA: TGTGCCAGCAGTTTAGGGGGACGGGCCACTGAAGCTTTCTTT. It encodes CASSLGGRATEAFF. Full variable domain (rest looked up from reference TRBV28 and TRBJ1-1): DVKVTQSSRYLVKRTGEKVFLECVQDMDHENMFWYRQDPGLGLRLIYFSYDVKMKEKGDIPEGYSVSREKKERFSLILESASTNQTSMYLCASSLGGRATEAFFGQGTRLTVV.

The chain employs TRBV6-2 or TRBV6-3 and TRBJ1-5, with 8 bases lining up with TRBD1. The CDR3 is 16 residues long. Germline V gene sequence: CDR1 MNHEY, CDR2 SVGEGT. V gave up 5 bases and J gave up 2 bases; unmatched junction bases: 8. In nucleotides, the CDR3 is TGTGCCAGCAGTCAGATCAGGGGGCTTGGCAATCAGCCCCAGCATTTT. Protein: CASSQIRGLGNQPQHF.

The chain has TRBV7-9 and TRBJ2-7; a possible D gene is TRBD1 (5 bases). From germline, CDR1 is SEHNR and CDR2 FQNEAQ (reference sequence). The CDR3 consists of 17 residues. Trimming removed 2 bases from V and 3 bases from J, with 20 bases in between. The CDR3 sequence is CASSLQGQLGQNYEQYF. CDR3 nucleotide sequence: TGTGCCAGCAGCTTACAGGGTCAACTTGGGCAAAACTACGAGCAGTACTTC.

The genes are TRBV27 and TRBJ1-5; weak D call: TRBD1 (5 bases). V was trimmed by 5 bases and J by 1 base, leaving 12 bases between them. Germline CDR1 MNHEY, CDR2 SMNVEV (reference sequence). The CDR3 covers 15 residues. This CDR3 reads CASSPKWGSNQPQHF. The CDR3 DNA reads as TGTGCCAGCAGTCCAAAGTGGGGGAGCAATCAGCCCCAGCATTTT.

The chain employs TRBV4-2 and TRBJ2-7; 13 positions agree with TRBD2. Germline trimming cut 4 bases from V and 6 bases from J; bases unmatched to any gene: 9. The CDR3 is 16 amino acids. Germline CDR1 is LGHNA and CDR2 is YNFKEQ. The CDR3 reads CASSLWTSGSSPEQYF. CDR3 in DNA: TGTGCCAGCAGCCTGTGGACTAGCGGGAGTAGCCCCGAGCAGTACTTC.

The gene calls are TRBV19 and TRBJ1-5; D is possibly TRBD1 (5 bases). V was cut by 3 bases and J by 4 bases, with 7 bases left in between. The germline V gene encodes CDR1 LNHDA and CDR2 SQIVND (reference sequence). CDR3 length: 13 amino acids. CDR3 DNA: TGTGCCAGTAGTATGAAGGGGAATCAGCCCCAGCATTTT. It codes for CASSMKGNQPQHF.

The chain has TRBV2 and TRBJ1-2, with 8 bases fitting TRBD1. The CDR3 covers 12 residues. With V trimmed by 6 bases and J by 8 bases, 5 bases remained unmatched. CDR1 is SNHLY, CDR2 FYNNEI, per germline. CDR3 sequence: CASRQGARGYTF. The DNA for the CDR3 is TGTGCCAGCAGGCAGGGGGCAAGGGGCTACACCTTC. The full variable domain, with the rest looked up from reference TRBV2 and TRBJ1-2, is EPEVTQTPSHQVTQMGQEVILRCVPISNHLYFYWYRQILGQKVEFLVSFYNNEISEKSEIFDDQFSVERPDGSNFTLKIRSTKLEDSAMYFCASRQGARGYTFGSGTRLTVV.

This clone appeared once. V is TRBV28 and J is TRBJ1-2; maybe TRBD1 (5 bases). This CDR3 region has 15 residues. Looked up from germline, CDR1 is MDHEN and CDR2 is SYDVKM. Trimming stripped 3 bases from V and 2 bases from J, with 13 bases between. CDR3 DNA sequence: TGTGCCAGCAGTTTGGGAGGGGCTGGGAACTATGGCTACACCTTC. It translates to CASSLGGAGNYGYTF.